This T cell receptor (beta chain) comes out of a study of T cell responses to AZD1222 COVID-19 vaccine. Overall study results and limits: Seropositive at baseline were only 5 to 7 AZD1222 recipients. Spike-specific TCR breadth and depth were elevated following two AZD1222 doses.

Remarks on this clone: Its antigen is undetermined.

Method: immunoSEQ multiplex PCR; TCRdb's copy keeps in-frame clones and lacks some. The table shows 150,000 to 200,000 clones, with roughly nine tenths occurring only once. The receptor's source is an adult who received the AZD1222 COVID-19 vaccine. The input for sequencing was peripheral blood, taken 28 days after the second AZD1222 dose.

This CDR3 is CASSFGQGNSPLHF. The CDR3 DNA sequence: TGTGCCAGCAGCTTCGGACAGGGGAATTCACCCCTCCACTTT. The rearrangement joins TRBV7-6 to TRBJ1-6; TRBD1 matches at 9 bases. Germline loops: CDR1 SGHVS, CDR2 FNYEAQ. J gave up 7 bases and V 3 bases, and 1 base lay outside the gene matches. This CDR3 contains 14 residues.